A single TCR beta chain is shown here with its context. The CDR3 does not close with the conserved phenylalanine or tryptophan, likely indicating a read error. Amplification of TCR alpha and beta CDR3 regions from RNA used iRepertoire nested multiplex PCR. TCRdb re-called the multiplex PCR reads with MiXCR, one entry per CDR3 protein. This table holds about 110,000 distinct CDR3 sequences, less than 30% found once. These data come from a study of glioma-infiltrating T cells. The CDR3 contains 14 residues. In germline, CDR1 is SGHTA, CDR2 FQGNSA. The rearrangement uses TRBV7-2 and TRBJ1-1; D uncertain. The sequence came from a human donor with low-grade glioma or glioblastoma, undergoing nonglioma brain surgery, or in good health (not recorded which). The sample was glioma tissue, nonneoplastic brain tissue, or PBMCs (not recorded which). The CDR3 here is CASSLVRVNTEAFL. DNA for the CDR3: TGTGCCAGCAGCTTAGTGAGGGTGAACACCGAAGCTTTCCTT.